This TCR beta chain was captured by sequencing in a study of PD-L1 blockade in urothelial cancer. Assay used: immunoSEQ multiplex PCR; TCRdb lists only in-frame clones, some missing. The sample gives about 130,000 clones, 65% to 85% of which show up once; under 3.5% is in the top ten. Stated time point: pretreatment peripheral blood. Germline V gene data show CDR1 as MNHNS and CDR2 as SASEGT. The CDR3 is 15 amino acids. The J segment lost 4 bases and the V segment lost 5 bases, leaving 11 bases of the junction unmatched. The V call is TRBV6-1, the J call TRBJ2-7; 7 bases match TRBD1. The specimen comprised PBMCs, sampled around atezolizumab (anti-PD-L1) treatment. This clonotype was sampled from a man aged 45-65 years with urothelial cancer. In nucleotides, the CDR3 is TGTGCCAGCAGTTCCCGGTCACAGGGGTTATACGAGCAGTACTTC. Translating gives CASSSRSQGLYEQYF.